These 27 T cell receptor beta chains were all obtained from the same sample, sequenced in a study of high-grade serous ovarian cancer treatment subgroups. Tumor samples were taken before definitive surgery or chemotherapy. The assay was immunoSEQ multiplex PCR, and TCRdb's table has in-frame clones only and misses some. The sample holds approximately 40,000 clones, 79% seen once. Sequencing was done on a sample of tumor tissue. These receptor sequences come from a human donor with high-grade serous ovarian cancer.

The chain has TRBV5-1 and TRBJ2-7, with D possibly matching TRBD1 (5 bases). V was shortened by 4 bases and J by 2 bases, with 10 bases between the two germline ends. This CDR3 comprises 13 residues. Germline CDR1 SGHRS, CDR2 YFSETQ. For the CDR3, the DNA is TGCGCCAGCAGCGGCCCAGGGCCCTACGAGCAGTACTTC. It is translated as CASSGPGPYEQYF.

The chain recombines TRBV19 with TRBJ1-5; D is ambiguous. Between the trimmed V and J ends, which lost 5 bases and 6 bases, there was a span of 8 bases. The CDR3 is made up of 12 amino acids. CDR1 and CDR2 (germline): LNHDA, SQIVND (reference sequence). This CDR3 is CASSPPFQPQHF. The DNA for the CDR3 is TGTGCCAGTAGTCCACCTTTTCAGCCCCAGCATTTT.

The sample holds one count of this clone. The chain has TRBV5-1 and TRBJ2-5, with 7 bases identical to TRBD1. V lost 2 bases, J lost 2 bases, and 9 bases stayed unmatched. The germline V gene encodes CDR1 SGHRS and CDR2 YFSETQ. CDR3 length equals 16 residues. CDR3 coding DNA: TGCGCCAGCAGCTTTACCCGACAGGGAACTCAAGAGACCCAGTACTTC. This sequence encodes CASSFTRQGTQETQYF.

This chain uses TRBV5-4 with TRBJ2-1; TRBD2 matches at 9 bases. Unmatched junction bases numbered 6, after V lost 4 bases and J lost 4 bases. Germline values: CDR1 SGHNT, CDR2 YYREEE (reference sequence). This CDR3 comprises 15 residues. The CDR3 loop reads CASSLRTSEYNEQFF. CDR3 coding DNA: TGTGCCAGCAGCCTCCGGACTAGCGAATACAATGAGCAGTTCTTC.

The chain uses TRBV11-2 and TRBJ1-2; D not certain. V was pared by 5 bases and J by 1 base, with 8 bases between. The germline gives CDR1 SGHAT, CDR2 FQNNGV. This CDR3 comprises 13 residues. In nucleotides, the CDR3 is TGTGCCAGCAGCAAGACAAGTAACTATGGCTACACCTTC. Translating it yields CASSKTSNYGYTF.

The chain uses TRBV27 and TRBJ1-2; weak D call: TRBD1 (6 bases). Germline V CDR1 and CDR2: MNHEY, SMNVEV (reference sequence). Between the trimmed V and J ends, which lost 0 bases and 6 bases, there was a span of 11 bases. The CDR3 totals 14 residues. CDR3 protein: CASSLSRTANGYTF. The CDR3 nucleotides are TGTGCCAGCAGTTTATCCCGGACAGCTAATGGCTACACCTTC.

CDR3 coding DNA: TGTGCCAGCAGCTCGGATACAGGGGGCCCTACCCGCGCACAGCCCCAGCATTTT. Translation: CASSSDTGGPTRAQPQHF. The chain links TRBV7-2 to TRBJ1-5, with TRBD1 matching over 9 bases. J lost 7 bases, V lost 4 bases, and 17 bases had no gene match. The CDR3 has 18 residues. The germline CDR1 and CDR2 sequences are SGHTA and FQGNSA. Drawing the rest from reference TRBV7-2 and TRBJ1-5, the complete variable domain is GAGVSQSPSNKVTEKGKDVELRCDPISGHTALYWYRQSLGQGLEFLIYFQGNSAPDKSGLPSDRFSAERTGGSVSTLTIQRTQQEDSAVYLCASSSDTGGPTRAQPQHFGDGTRLSIL.

A remark on this clone: A junction boundary mismatches the germline segment, possibly from a read error. The chain carries TRBV4-3 and TRBJ2-7; 7 positions match TRBD2. This CDR3 contains 17 residues. The germline V gene has CDR1 LGHNA and CDR2 YSLEER. The CDR3 region has the DNA TGCGCCAGCAGCCAAGTGCCCTCAAGCGGGATGACCTACGAGCAGCACTTC. Encoded protein: CASSQVPSSGMTYEQHF.

The chain recombines TRBV6-5 with TRBJ2-3; 7 nucleotides line up with TRBD1. The CDR3 consists of 13 residues. After removal of 7 bases from V and 0 bases from J, the junction contained 1 base not matched to a gene. Germline V lookup: CDR1 MNHEY, CDR2 SVGAGI. CDR3 in amino acids: CASTGGSTDTQYF. As DNA, the CDR3 is TGTGCCAGCACAGGGGGTAGCACAGATACGCAGTATTTT.

The rearrangement joins TRBV18 to TRBJ1-1; TRBD1 might be the D (6 bases). The germline V gene encodes CDR1 KGHSH and CDR2 LQKENI. CDR3 size: 13 residues. V was clipped by 5 bases and J by 4 bases, with 11 bases between them. Written as DNA, the CDR3 is TGTGCCAGCTCAGAGGGGGGGCTCACTGAAGCTTTCTTT. Protein product: CASSEGGLTEAFF.

The chain recombines TRBV4-3 with TRBJ2-1; D remains ambiguous. CDR3 length: 14 amino acids. V lost 0 bases, J lost 4 bases, and 7 bases lay in between. Germline CDR1 LGHNA, CDR2 YSLEER. The CDR3 coding sequence is TGCGCCAGCAGCCAAGATACACATTACAATGAGCAGTTCTTC. Its protein is CASSQDTHYNEQFF.

This clone was seen more than once but under ten times. CDR3 region: CASSPRLGQETQYF. The CDR3 DNA reads as TGTGCCAGCTCACCTAGGCTTGGTCAAGAGACCCAGTACTTC. The J gene is TRBJ2-5, the V gene TRBV18; D is unclear. Germline CDR1 and CDR2: KGHSH and LQKENI. CDR3 length equals 14 residues. V was cut by 3 bases and J by 2 bases, with 10 bases left in between.

V and J are TRBV7-9 and TRBJ1-1; no reliable D call. Looked up from germline, CDR1 is SEHNR and CDR2 is FQNEAQ (reference sequence). Trimming removed 2 bases from V and 4 bases from J, with 5 bases in between. This CDR3 has 12 residues. DNA of the CDR3: TGTGCCAGCAGCTTATCTGGCACTGAAGCTTTCTTT. Protein product: CASSLSGTEAFF.

The chain employs TRBV18 and TRBJ2-2; TRBD2 agrees at 10 bases. The CDR3 is 13 amino acids. Germline CDR1 is KGHSH and CDR2 is LQKENI. After removal of 6 bases from V and 7 bases from J, the junction contained 2 bases not matched to a gene. CDR3 loop: CASSGTSVGELFF. The CDR3 DNA reads TGTGCCAGCTCCGGGACTAGCGTCGGGGAGCTGTTTTTT. Full variable domain (outside the CDR3, taken from reference TRBV18 and TRBJ2-2): NAGVMQNPRHLVRRRGQEARLRCSPMKGHSHVYWYRQLPEEGLKFMVYLQKENIIDESGMPKERFSAEFPKEGPSILRIQQVVRGDSAAYFCASSGTSVGELFFGEGSRLTVL.

V is TRBV6-1 and J is TRBJ2-3; TRBD2 is a possible D gene (6 bases). This CDR3 has 15 amino acids. Deletions cut 8 bases from V and 1 base from J, with 16 bases between. Per germline, CDR1 MNHNS and CDR2 SASEGT. The CDR3 DNA follows: TGTGCCAGCGGCCTACGGGGGTTAGGCACAGATACGCAGTATTTT. Protein sequence: CASGLRGLGTDTQYF.

The chain carries TRBV29-1 and TRBJ2-1, with 11 bases lining up with TRBD2. The CDR3 spans 16 residues. Trimming cost V 0 bases and J 9 bases; bases outside gene matches: 10. CDR1 is SQVTM and CDR2 is ANQGSEA in the germline V gene. The CDR3 sequence is CSVEDKLAGEMGEQFF. DNA for the CDR3: TGCAGCGTTGAAGATAAACTAGCGGGAGAAATGGGTGAGCAGTTCTTC.

The gene calls are TRBV19 and TRBJ2-6; D possibly corresponds to TRBD2 (5 bases). V was clipped by 7 bases and J by 4 bases, with 14 bases between them. Germline CDR1 LNHDA, CDR2 SQIVND (reference sequence). The CDR3 has 15 residues. DNA for the CDR3: TGTGCCAGTAAAGAGGAGAGGGCCGGGGCCAACGTCCTGACTTTC. It specifies CASKEERAGANVLTF.

In this sample, this clone turned up once. The V and J genes are TRBV19 and TRBJ2-6; D gene unclear. The germline CDR1 and CDR2 sequences are LNHDA and SQIVND (reference sequence). The CDR3 sequence is 15 residues long. Trimming removed 1 base at V and 6 bases at J, with 10 bases between. The CDR3 region is CASSIVPAKANVLTF. The CDR3 nucleotides read TGTGCCAGTAGTATAGTTCCAGCCAAGGCCAACGTCCTGACTTTC. The full variable domain, with the rest looked up from reference TRBV19 and TRBJ2-6, is DGGITQSPKYLFRKEGQNVTLSCEQNLNHDAMYWYRQDPGQGLRLIYYSQIVNDFQKGDIAEGYSVSREKKESFPLTVTSAQKNPTAFYLCASSIVPAKANVLTFGAGSRLTVL.

This clone came up a few times. The rearrangement links TRBV30 to TRBJ1-3, with TRBD1 matching over 10 bases. CDR1 and CDR2 from the germline V gene are GTSNPN and SVGIG (reference sequence). The CDR3 covers 13 residues. CDR3 sequence: CATGDRGGNTIYF. In DNA form, the CDR3 reads TGTGCAACTGGGGACAGGGGAGGAAACACCATATATTTT.

In nucleotides, the CDR3 is TGTGCCAGCAGCTACTACAGGGTGGCCACTGAAGCTTTCTTT. It is translated as CASSYYRVATEAFF. The chain carries TRBV14 and TRBJ1-1; TRBD1 might be the D (6 bases). This CDR3 comprises 14 residues. Germline V gives CDR1 SGHDN, CDR2 FVKESK. V was pared by 5 bases and J by 4 bases, with 14 bases between.

The CDR3 DNA follows: TGTGCCAGCAGTTACAGGAACACTGAAGCTTTCTTT. It specifies CASSYRNTEAFF. The genes are TRBV6-5 and TRBJ1-1, with D uncertain. V lost 2 bases and J 1 base, leaving 2 bases between the germline ends. CDR3 size: 12 residues. CDR1 is MNHEY, CDR2 SVGAGI, per germline.

The V gene is TRBV6-6, the J gene TRBJ1-4; D remains unclear. Trimming cost V 5 bases and J 0 bases, with 10 bases left between them. Looked up from germline, CDR1 is MNHNY and CDR2 is SVGAGI (reference sequence). The CDR3 contains 15 residues. The CDR3 bases are TGTGCCAGCAGTCTCGACACAGCAACTAATGAAAAACTGTTTTTT. It yields the protein CASSLDTATNEKLFF.

The V call is TRBV4-2, the J call TRBJ2-7; D uncertain. Germline loops: CDR1 LGHNA, CDR2 YNFKEQ. The CDR3 runs 13 residues. V shed 0 bases and J shed 3 bases, with 6 bases lying between them. The CDR3 coding sequence is TGTGCCAGCAGCCAAGACCACAGCTACGAGCAGTACTTC. This sequence encodes CASSQDHSYEQYF.

The V call is TRBV6-5, the J call TRBJ2-7; D possibly corresponds to TRBD2 (6 bases). CDR3 length: 16 amino acids. The ends were cut back, 2 bases at V and 1 base at J, with 15 bases in the middle. CDR1 and CDR2 (germline): MNHEY, SVGAGI. The CDR3 reads CASSYGWAGLSYEQYF. CDR3 coding DNA: TGTGCCAGCAGTTACGGCTGGGCGGGATTGTCCTACGAGCAGTACTTC.

V gene TRBV28 combines with J gene TRBJ2-4; TRBD2 might be the D (7 bases). In germline, CDR1 is MDHEN, CDR2 SYDVKM. V gave up 3 bases and J gave up 4 bases, with 16 bases separating them. This CDR3 has 16 amino acids. The CDR3 is CASSFTGRVGKNIQYF. The CDR3 region has the DNA TGTGCCAGCAGTTTTACAGGGAGGGTGGGGAAAAACATTCAGTACTTC. Based on the CDR3 plus reference TRBV28 and TRBJ2-4, the full variable domain is DVKVTQSSRYLVKRTGEKVFLECVQDMDHENMFWYRQDPGLGLRLIYFSYDVKMKEKGDIPEGYSVSREKKERFSLILESASTNQTSMYLCASSFTGRVGKNIQYFGAGTRLSVL.

This sequence joins TRBV30 and TRBJ2-1; possible D gene TRBD1, 6 bases. In germline, CDR1 is GTSNPN, CDR2 SVGIG (reference sequence). Trimming shortened V by 8 bases and J by 4 bases, and 9 bases separated the two germline ends. The CDR3 covers 11 residues. The DNA for the CDR3 is TGTGCCCGGACAGTGTACAATGAGCAGTTCTTC. Protein: CARTVYNEQFF.

The CDR3 sequence is CAITRSIRTEAFF. CDR3 bases: TGTGCCATCACCCGGTCGATTAGGACTGAAGCTTTCTTT. The genes are TRBV10-3 and TRBJ1-1, with no clear D. CDR1 is ENHRY, CDR2 SYGVKD, per germline. V lost 7 bases and J 5 bases, leaving 14 bases between the germline ends. The CDR3 length is 13 residues.